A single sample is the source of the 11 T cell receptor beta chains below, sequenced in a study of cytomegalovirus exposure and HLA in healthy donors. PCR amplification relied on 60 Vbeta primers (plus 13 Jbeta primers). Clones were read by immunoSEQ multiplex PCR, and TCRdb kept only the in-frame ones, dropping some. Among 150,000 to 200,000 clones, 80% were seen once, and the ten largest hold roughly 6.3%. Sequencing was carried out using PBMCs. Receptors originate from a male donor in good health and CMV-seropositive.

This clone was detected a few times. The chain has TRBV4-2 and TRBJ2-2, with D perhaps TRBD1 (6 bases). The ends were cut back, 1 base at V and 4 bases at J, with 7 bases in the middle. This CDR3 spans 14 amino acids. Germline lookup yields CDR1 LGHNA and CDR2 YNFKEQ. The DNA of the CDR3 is TGTGCCAGCAGCCAAGGGACAGCCACCGGGGAGCTGTTTTTT. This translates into CASSQGTATGELFF.

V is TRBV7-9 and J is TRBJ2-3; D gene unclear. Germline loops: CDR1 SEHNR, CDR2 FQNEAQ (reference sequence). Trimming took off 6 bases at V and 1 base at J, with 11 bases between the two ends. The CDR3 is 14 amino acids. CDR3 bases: TGTGCCAGCAGGTTTGGGCCCGGCACAGATACGCAGTATTTT. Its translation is CASRFGPGTDTQYF.

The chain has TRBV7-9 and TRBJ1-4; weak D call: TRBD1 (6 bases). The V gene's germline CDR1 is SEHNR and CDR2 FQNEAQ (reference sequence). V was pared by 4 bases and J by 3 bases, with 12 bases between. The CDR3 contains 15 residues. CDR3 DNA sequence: TGTGCCAGCAGCTCCAAGACAGGATCTAATGAAAAACTGTTTTTT. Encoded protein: CASSSKTGSNEKLFF.

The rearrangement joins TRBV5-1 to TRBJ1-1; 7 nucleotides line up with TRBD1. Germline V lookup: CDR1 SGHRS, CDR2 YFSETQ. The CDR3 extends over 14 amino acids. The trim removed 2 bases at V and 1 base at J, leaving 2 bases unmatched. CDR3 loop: CASSLGTANTEAFF. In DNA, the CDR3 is TGCGCCAGCAGCTTAGGGACAGCGAACACTGAAGCTTTCTTT.

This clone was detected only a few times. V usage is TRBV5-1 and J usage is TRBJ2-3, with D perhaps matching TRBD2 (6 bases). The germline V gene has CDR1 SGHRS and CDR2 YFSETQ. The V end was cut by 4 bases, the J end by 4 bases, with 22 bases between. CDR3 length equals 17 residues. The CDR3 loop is CASSVRDFGGGADTQYF. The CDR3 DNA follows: TGCGCCAGCAGCGTCCGGGACTTCGGGGGTGGCGCAGATACGCAGTATTTT.

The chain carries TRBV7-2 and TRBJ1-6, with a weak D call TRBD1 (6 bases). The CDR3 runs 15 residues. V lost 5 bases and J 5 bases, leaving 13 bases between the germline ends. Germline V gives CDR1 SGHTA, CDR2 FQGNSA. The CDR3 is CASSERQANNSPLHF. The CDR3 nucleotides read TGTGCCAGCAGCGAACGACAGGCTAATAATTCACCCCTCCACTTT.

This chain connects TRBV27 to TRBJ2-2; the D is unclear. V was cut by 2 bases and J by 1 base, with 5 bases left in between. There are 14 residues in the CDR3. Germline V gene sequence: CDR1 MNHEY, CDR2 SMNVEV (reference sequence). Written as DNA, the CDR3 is TGTGCCAGCAGTTTACAGCGGAACACCGGGGAGCTGTTTTTT. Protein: CASSLQRNTGELFF.

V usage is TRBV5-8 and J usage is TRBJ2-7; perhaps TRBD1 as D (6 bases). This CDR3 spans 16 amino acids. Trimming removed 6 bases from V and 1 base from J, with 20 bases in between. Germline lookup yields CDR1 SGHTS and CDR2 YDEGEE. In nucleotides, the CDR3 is TGTGCCAGCACCCTTTCTTTAGGACAGAATTCCTACGAGCAGTACTTC. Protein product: CASTLSLGQNSYEQYF.

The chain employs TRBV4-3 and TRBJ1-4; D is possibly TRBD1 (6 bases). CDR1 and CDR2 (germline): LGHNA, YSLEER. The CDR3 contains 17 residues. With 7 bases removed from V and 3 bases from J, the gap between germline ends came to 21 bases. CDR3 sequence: CASKLKGGGISNEKLFF. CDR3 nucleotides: TGCGCCAGCAAGCTAAAAGGGGGAGGGATATCTAATGAAAAACTGTTTTTT.

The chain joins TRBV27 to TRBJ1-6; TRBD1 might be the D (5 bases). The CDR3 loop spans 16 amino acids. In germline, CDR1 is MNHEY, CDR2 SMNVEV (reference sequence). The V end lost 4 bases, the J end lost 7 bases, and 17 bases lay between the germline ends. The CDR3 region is CASSSPPGVLNSPLHF. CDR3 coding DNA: TGTGCCAGCAGTTCCCCGCCGGGGGTCCTCAATTCACCCCTCCACTTT.

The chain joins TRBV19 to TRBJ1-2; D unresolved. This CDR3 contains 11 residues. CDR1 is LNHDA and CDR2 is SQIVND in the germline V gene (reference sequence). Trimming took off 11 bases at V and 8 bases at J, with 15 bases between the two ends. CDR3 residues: CAGQTWRGYTF. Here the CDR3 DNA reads TGTGCCGGCCAGACATGGCGAGGCTACACCTTC.